Following are 20 T cell receptor beta chains from one sample sequenced in a study of control samples from healthy donors and cancer patients. Assay used: immunoSEQ multiplex PCR; TCRdb lists only in-frame clones, some missing. The profile shows about 200,000 clones, approximately 91% of them singletons. The sequenced sample was blood. The receptors shown here come from a man aged 25 to 40 in good health.

This rearrangement joins TRBV7-9 to TRBJ2-7; 8 bases are a match to TRBD1. Germline CDR1 is SEHNR and CDR2 is FQNEAQ (reference sequence). Trimming removed 5 bases from V and 7 bases from J; junction bases left unmatched: 16. This CDR3 contains 16 residues. The CDR3 DNA reads TGTGCCAGCAGCCTCGTAGGAGACAGGGGTTTAGAGGAGCAGTACTTC. Residues: CASSLVGDRGLEEQYF.

This chain uses TRBV7-9 with TRBJ2-6; D call uncertain. The CDR3 consists of 16 residues. The V gene's germline CDR1 is SEHNR and CDR2 FQNEAQ (reference sequence). V lost 3 bases, J lost 0 bases, and 9 bases lay in between. The chain's CDR3 is CASSLAVNSGANVLTF. CDR3 in DNA: TGTGCCAGCAGCTTGGCGGTCAACTCTGGGGCCAACGTCCTGACTTTC.

This sequence joins TRBV6-5 and TRBJ1-2, with D possibly TRBD1 on 6 matching bases. CDR3 size: 14 residues. CDR1 and CDR2 (germline): MNHEY, SVGAGI. V lost 0 bases and J 4 bases, leaving 9 bases between the germline ends. For the CDR3, the DNA is TGTGCCAGCAGTTACTCCCAGGGGACCTATGGCTACACCTTC. This translates into CASSYSQGTYGYTF.

This clone was seen only a few times. This chain joins TRBV6-5 and TRBJ2-7; 8 nucleotides line up with TRBD1. Germline V gives CDR1 MNHEY, CDR2 SVGAGI. This CDR3 comprises 14 residues. V shed 5 bases, J shed 0 bases, and the junction held 3 bases outside the gene matches. The CDR3 DNA follows: TGTGCCAGCAGTAAACAGGGGGGCTCCTACGAGCAGTACTTC. It yields the protein CASSKQGGSYEQYF.

The rearrangement links TRBV5-1 to TRBJ2-3, with no clear D. The CDR3 sequence is 17 residues long. Germline V lookup: CDR1 SGHRS, CDR2 YFSETQ. V lost 4 bases, J lost 1 base, and 19 bases lay in between. DNA of the CDR3: TGCGCCAGCAGCAGCCGACTCGGCGGTTTCGGCACAGATACGCAGTATTTT. Its protein product is CASSSRLGGFGTDTQYF.

The chain carries TRBV6-6 and TRBJ2-7, with 9 bases lining up with TRBD2. Per germline, CDR1 MNHNY and CDR2 SVGAGI (reference sequence). Trimming took 4 bases from V and 3 from J; bases not matched to a gene: 10. This CDR3 region has 16 residues. This chain's CDR3 is CASSSLLAGQYYEQYF. The DNA of the CDR3 is TGTGCCAGCAGTTCACTTCTAGCGGGGCAATACTACGAGCAGTACTTC.

The table lists this clone with a count of one. J is TRBJ1-5 and V is TRBV25-1; 7 bases are shared with TRBD1. The length of the CDR3 is 12 residues. V trimming: 6 bases; J trimming: 4 bases; junction bases outside the gene matches: 0. Germline CDR1 reads MGHDK; CDR2 reads SYGVNS. Here the CDR3 DNA reads TGTGCCAGCAGGGGACAGAATCAGCCCCAGCATTTT. Its protein is CASRGQNQPQHF.

The gene calls are TRBV11-3 and TRBJ2-5; D gene uncertain. Germline V CDR1 and CDR2: SGHNT, YENEEA. The germline V and J ends were trimmed by 5 bases and 2 bases, with 9 bases remaining between them. The CDR3 is made up of 13 amino acids. CDR3 sequence: CASSPPQQETQYF. For the CDR3, the DNA is TGTGCCAGCAGCCCCCCACAGCAAGAGACCCAGTACTTC.

The J gene is TRBJ1-5, the V gene TRBV6-6, with a weak D call TRBD1 (6 bases). This CDR3 has 14 amino acids. Between the trimmed V and J ends, which lost 8 bases and 0 bases, there was a span of 11 bases. Germline loops: CDR1 MNHNY, CDR2 SVGAGI (reference sequence). The CDR3 DNA follows: TGTGCCAGCGCGACAGGAGGTAGCAATCAGCCCCAGCATTTT. Amino acid sequence: CASATGGSNQPQHF.

This chain links TRBV19 with TRBJ1-5; TRBD1 matches 8 bases. The CDR3 is 18 residues long. Unmatched junction bases numbered 12, after V lost 5 bases and J lost 0 bases. Germline values: CDR1 LNHDA, CDR2 SQIVND (reference sequence). CDR3 loop: CASSPRQGSGYSNQPQHF. The CDR3 nucleotides are TGTGCCAGTAGTCCCAGACAGGGGTCGGGATATAGCAATCAGCCCCAGCATTTT.

V and J are TRBV5-1 and TRBJ2-2; 8 bases agree with TRBD1. Losses at the gene ends were 4 bases for V and 5 bases for J; bases not matched to a gene: 16. Looked up from germline, CDR1 is SGHRS and CDR2 is YFSETQ. The CDR3 is 18 amino acids. CDR3 loop: CASSPGTGPPGITGELFF. The CDR3 DNA sequence: TGCGCCAGCAGCCCCGGGACAGGCCCCCCTGGTATAACCGGGGAGCTGTTTTTT.

The chain uses TRBV13 and TRBJ2-5; D is uncertain. The germline V and J ends were trimmed by 5 bases and 3 bases, with 13 bases remaining between them. Germline lookup yields CDR1 PRHDT and CDR2 FYEKMQ (reference sequence). This CDR3 is built from 14 residues. CDR3 protein: CASSLPSEKETQYF. The CDR3, as DNA: TGTGCCAGCAGCCTGCCGAGTGAGAAAGAGACCCAGTACTTC.

This sequence joins TRBV19 and TRBJ1-4; 7 nucleotides match TRBD1. Trimming at V came to 10 bases and at J to 0 bases, leaving 8 bases not matched to a gene. The length of the CDR3 is 15 residues. Germline V CDR1 and CDR2: LNHDA, SQIVND (reference sequence). The CDR3 is CATEGQDSTNEKLFF. CDR3 in DNA: TGTGCCACCGAAGGACAGGACTCAACTAATGAAAAACTGTTTTTT.

The rearrangement uses TRBV7-3 and TRBJ2-1; 8 bases match TRBD1. Germline V gene lookup returns CDR1 SGHTA and CDR2 FQGTGA. The trim removed 2 bases at V and 3 bases at J, leaving 6 bases unmatched. The CDR3 contains 16 residues. CDR3 in amino acids: CASSLLTGAVYNEQFF. CDR3 nucleotides: TGTGCCAGCAGCTTATTGACAGGGGCCGTCTACAATGAGCAGTTCTTC.

This chain uses TRBV27 with TRBJ2-7; 10 nucleotides match TRBD2. CDR3 length: 17 amino acids. V trimming: 4 bases; J trimming: 2 bases; junction bases outside the gene matches: 11. Germline CDR1 reads MNHEY; CDR2 reads SMNVEV (reference sequence). CDR3 coding DNA: TGTGCCAGCAGTTCCCGTCCAAGCGGGGGGGCCCCCTACGAGCAGTACTTC. Protein sequence: CASSSRPSGGAPYEQYF.

The CDR3 reads CASSQEWDREGKLFF. CDR3 nucleotide sequence: TGTGCCAGCAGCCAAGAGTGGGACAGGGAGGGAAAACTGTTTTTT. V usage is TRBV3-1 (or the pseudogene TRBV3-2) and J usage is TRBJ1-4, with TRBD1 matching over 9 bases. The CDR3 has 15 residues. V dropped 0 bases and J dropped 10; count of bases not matched to a gene: 6. Germline V gene lookup returns CDR1 LGHDT and CDR2 YNNKEL (reference sequence).

The chain uses TRBV6-5 and TRBJ1-4; no clear D. Germline V gene data show CDR1 as MNHEY and CDR2 as SVGAGI. The V gene lost 3 bases and the J gene lost 6 bases, with 14 bases spanning the gap. The CDR3 totals 15 residues. The CDR3 DNA is TGTGCCAGCAGTTATAACGCGGAACGGGATGAAAAACTGTTTTTT. Translating gives CASSYNAERDEKLFF.

The J gene is TRBJ2-3, the V gene TRBV2; no firm D call. The CDR3 spans 15 residues. CDR1 is SNHLY, CDR2 FYNNEI, per germline. Trimming pared 7 bases from V and 1 base from J, leaving 15 bases between. CDR3 coding DNA: TGTGCCAGCAATCTCCTCGCTGGCGGCACAGATACGCAGTATTTT. Translating gives CASNLLAGGTDTQYF.

This clone was seen more than once but under ten times. The rearrangement uses TRBV18 and TRBJ2-6; D not certain. This CDR3 has 14 amino acids. The V and J ends lost 3 bases and 4 bases respectively, with 7 bases between them. Germline values: CDR1 KGHSH, CDR2 LQKENI. CDR3 protein: CASSPDVGANVLTF. CDR3 nucleotide sequence: TGTGCCAGCTCACCCGACGTAGGGGCCAACGTCCTGACTTTC.

The chain is built from TRBV5-6 and TRBJ1-1; weak D call: TRBD1 (5 bases). V was cut by 1 base and J by 8 bases, with 15 bases left in between. Germline V gives CDR1 SGHDT, CDR2 YYEEEE. The length of the CDR3 is 14 residues. CDR3 loop: CASSLWWGEFEAFF. The DNA of the CDR3 is TGTGCCAGCAGCTTGTGGTGGGGGGAATTCGAAGCTTTCTTT.